Each of the 27 T cell receptor beta chains below was sequenced from the same sample in a study of early T cells in non-severe SARS-CoV-2 infection. TCRdb fed the 5' RACE reads into MiXCR, producing one record per CDR3 protein. The sample contains about 26,000 distinct CDR3 sequences, just over 4% of which appear only once. Sequenced: whole blood. The origin of the receptors is an adult who was a healthcare worker with PCR-confirmed SARS-CoV-2 infection or an uninfected control (not recorded which).

The V gene is TRBV12-3 or TRBV12-4, the J gene TRBJ1-1; the D is unclear. V lost 6 bases and J lost 4, with 18 bases in between. This CDR3 region has 15 residues. The DNA of the CDR3 is TGTGCCAGCAGCCCCGGGGTGGTTTTAGGCACTGAAGCTTTCTTT. Translated: CASSPGVVLGTEAFF.

This clonotype was observed a handful of times. This rearrangement joins TRBV7-2 to TRBJ2-1; 11 nucleotides agree with TRBD2. CDR1 is SGHTA, CDR2 FQGNSA, per germline. After removal of 5 bases from V and 0 bases from J, the junction contained 0 bases not matched to a gene. The CDR3 loop spans 15 amino acids. CDR3 in DNA: TGTGCCAGCAGCACTAGCGGGAGCTCCTACAATGAGCAGTTCTTC. Its protein product is CASSTSGSSYNEQFF.

CDR3 region: CASSPAGGETQYF. The CDR3 DNA is TGTGCCAGCTCACCTGCGGGGGGAGAGACCCAGTACTTC. The V gene is TRBV18, the J gene TRBJ2-5, with 8 nucleotides matching TRBD2. This CDR3 is 13 amino acids long. With V trimmed by 3 bases and J by 4 bases, 1 base remained unmatched. CDR1 and CDR2 from the germline V gene are KGHSH and LQKENI. Full variable domain (missing parts from reference TRBV18 and TRBJ2-5): NAGVMQNPRHLVRRRGQEARLRCSPMKGHSHVYWYRQLPEEGLKFMVYLQKENIIDESGMPKERFSAEFPKEGPSILRIQQVVRGDSAAYFCASSPAGGETQYFGPGTRLLVL.

The sample holds many counts of this clonotype. The chain carries TRBV11-3 and TRBJ2-1; tentative D call: TRBD2 (5 bases). There are 13 residues in the CDR3. Germline assignment: CDR1 SGHNT and CDR2 YENEEA. V lost 5 bases, J lost 2 bases, and 7 bases lay in between. CDR3: CASSLGAYNEQFF. The CDR3 DNA reads TGTGCCAGCAGCCTCGGGGCCTACAATGAGCAGTTCTTC.

To note about this clonotype: This may come from a read error, since a much larger clone is one base off. The rearrangement links TRBV5-1 to TRBJ1-5, with D uncertain. The CDR3 extends over 13 amino acids. Germline V gives CDR1 SGHRS, CDR2 YFSETQ. Here the CDR3 reads CASSRESNQPQDF. CDR3 nucleotides: TGCGCCAGCAGCCGGGAGAGCAATCAGCCCCAGGATTTT. Variable domain in full (rest from reference TRBV5-1 and TRBJ1-5): KAGVTQTPRYLIKTRGQQVTLSCSPISGHRSVSWYQQTPGQGLQFLFEYFSETQRNKGNFPGRFSGRQFSNSRSEMNVSTLELGDSALYLCASSRESNQPQDFGDGTRLSIL.

This clonotype has more than one count but fewer than ten. The V gene is TRBV7-2, the J gene TRBJ2-7, with 10 bases that match TRBD2. After removal of 3 bases from V and 6 bases from J, the junction contained 8 bases not matched to a gene. Germline V CDR1 and CDR2: SGHTA, FQGNSA. The CDR3 runs 15 residues. As DNA, the CDR3 is TGTGCCAGCAGCTTTTCGGCTAGCGGGAGTCGCGAGCAGTACTTC. This gives the protein CASSFSASGSREQYF.

This clonotype was observed at least ten times. The chain has TRBV5-1 and TRBJ2-1; 9 nucleotides match TRBD2. In germline, CDR1 is SGHRS, CDR2 YFSETQ. The V segment lost 3 bases and the J segment 4 bases; nucleotides outside the gene matches: 5. CDR3 length: 15 residues. Here the CDR3 reads CASSSWTSAYNEQFF. The CDR3 nucleotides read TGCGCCAGCAGCTCGTGGACTAGCGCATACAATGAGCAGTTCTTC.

This clonotype came up many times. The chain joins TRBV11-1 to TRBJ2-5; TRBD1 agrees at 9 bases. The CDR3 runs 15 residues. Losses at the gene ends were 4 bases for V and 2 bases for J; bases not matched to a gene: 5. Germline V gene sequence: CDR1 SGHAT, CDR2 FQDESV (reference sequence). The CDR3 region has the DNA TGTGCCAGCAGCTCCGGGACAGGGATACAAGAGACCCAGTACTTC. As protein: CASSSGTGIQETQYF.

The chain employs TRBV29-1 and TRBJ2-7; D unresolved. V lost 4 bases to trimming and J lost 3 bases, with 13 bases between them. Germline V lookup: CDR1 SQVTM, CDR2 ANQGSEA. The CDR3 extends over 13 amino acids. CDR3 bases: TGCAGCGTTGTAAAAATGGCCCACTACGAGCAGTACTTC. It yields the protein CSVVKMAHYEQYF.

This clonotype was counted ten times or more. This sequence joins TRBV20-1 and TRBJ2-5; tentative D call: TRBD2 (7 bases). The CDR3 is made up of 13 amino acids. CDR1 is DFQATT, CDR2 SNEGSKA, per germline (reference sequence). The V end lost 0 bases, the J end lost 5 bases, and 10 bases lay between the germline ends. As DNA, the CDR3 is TGCAGTGCTAGAGAACAGGGAGGGGAGACCCAGTACTTC. It encodes CSAREQGGETQYF.

This clonotype showed up many times. The chain uses TRBV7-3 and TRBJ1-2; no firm D call. V was cut by 8 bases and J by 4 bases, with 14 bases left in between. CDR1 is SGHTA, CDR2 FQGTGA, per germline. CDR3 length equals 13 residues. The CDR3 here is CASAAGGSYGYTF. The CDR3 DNA sequence: TGTGCCAGCGCCGCGGGAGGGTCCTATGGCTACACCTTC.

This clonotype was seen at least ten times. The chain employs TRBV7-9 and TRBJ2-7, with 8 bases matching TRBD2. The V gene's germline CDR1 is SEHNR and CDR2 FQNEAQ (reference sequence). Trimming took 5 bases from V and 3 from J; bases not matched to a gene: 12. The CDR3 is 16 residues long. CDR3 nucleotides: TGTGCCAGCAGCCCGAAGCTAAGGCTAGCGGGCTACGAGCAGTACTTC. Translation: CASSPKLRLAGYEQYF.

This sequence joins TRBV5-6 and TRBJ1-2; unclear D gene. V was pared by 4 bases and J by 3 bases, with 13 bases between. Germline V lookup: CDR1 SGHDT, CDR2 YYEEEE. This CDR3 is 14 amino acids long. CDR3 region: CASSRSRTDYGYTF. In DNA, the CDR3 is TGTGCCAGCAGCCGATCGAGAACCGACTATGGCTACACCTTC.

This clonotype was seen many times. The CDR3 loop reads CASSLTVSGTGELFF. In DNA, the CDR3 is TGTGCCAGCAGCCTTACTGTTTCGGGGACCGGGGAGCTGTTTTTT. The chain links TRBV7-3 to TRBJ2-2; D possibly corresponds to TRBD2 (5 bases). The germline V and J ends were trimmed by 5 bases and 5 bases, with 15 bases remaining between them. Germline V lookup: CDR1 SGHTA, CDR2 FQGTGA. The CDR3 covers 15 residues. The whole variable domain, filled in from reference TRBV7-3 and TRBJ2-2, reads GAGVSQTPSNKVTEKGKYVELRCDPISGHTALYWYRQSLGQGPEFLIYFQGTGAADDSGLPNDRFFAVRPEGSVSTLKIQRTERGDSAVYLCASSLTVSGTGELFFGEGSRLTVL.

A remark on this clonotype: This may arise from a read error, as a much more abundant clone is one base away. The genes are TRBV11-2 and TRBJ1-6, with D unclear. Germline V gene data show CDR1 as SGHAT and CDR2 as FQNNGV. The CDR3 is 13 residues long. Trimming shortened V by 0 bases and J by 10 bases, and 7 bases separated the two germline ends. The CDR3 nucleotides read TGTGCCAGCAGCTTAGATCAGCGGTCACCCCTCCACTTT. Its protein product is CASSLDQRSPLHF.

By its share, this clonotype is medium-sized (0.01 to 0.1%). The CDR3 loop is CASSLSADSSYNEQFF. CDR3 nucleotides: TGTGCCAGCAGCTTAAGCGCGGATAGCTCCTACAATGAGCAGTTCTTC. The V call is TRBV7-3, the J call TRBJ2-1; D is unresolved. Germline V gene sequence: CDR1 SGHTA, CDR2 FQGTGA. The ends were cut back, 1 base at V and 0 bases at J, with 10 bases in the middle. The CDR3 has 16 residues.

The sample holds many counts of this clonotype. This chain links TRBV20-1 with TRBJ2-5; TRBD2 matches 11 bases. With V trimmed by 1 base and J by 1 base, 8 bases remained unmatched. Germline V gene sequence: CDR1 DFQATT, CDR2 SNEGSKA (reference sequence). The CDR3 covers 17 residues. CDR3 protein: CSARGIRTSGPQETQYF. CDR3 coding DNA: TGCAGTGCTAGAGGAATCCGGACTAGCGGGCCCCAAGAGACCCAGTACTTC.

This clonotype was seen at least ten times. The rearrangement joins TRBV5-5 to TRBJ2-5; 13 positions match TRBD2. V shed 0 bases, J shed 2 bases, and the junction held 1 base outside the gene matches. The germline gives CDR1 SGHKS, CDR2 YYEKEE (reference sequence). The CDR3 loop spans 16 amino acids. CDR3 sequence reads: CASSLALAGGQETQYF. The DNA for the CDR3 is TGTGCCAGCAGCTTGGCACTAGCGGGAGGGCAAGAGACCCAGTACTTC.

The CDR3 sequence is CASSFRTGRNIQYF. The CDR3 coding sequence is TGTGCCAGCAGCTTTCGGACTGGGAGAAACATTCAGTACTTC. The chain combines TRBV7-2 with TRBJ2-4, with D possibly matching TRBD2 (5 bases). The CDR3 totals 14 residues. Germline V gene sequence: CDR1 SGHTA, CDR2 FQGNSA. Deletions cut 3 bases from V and 6 bases from J, with 12 bases between.

The table lists this clonotype with a few counts. V gene TRBV5-4 combines with J gene TRBJ2-7, with TRBD1 matching over 9 bases. Germline assignment: CDR1 SGHNT and CDR2 YYREEE (reference sequence). The CDR3 has 15 residues. V shed 4 bases, J shed 2 bases, and the junction held 7 bases outside the gene matches. The CDR3 DNA sequence: TGTGCCAGCAGCCCCACCGGGACAGGGACCTACGAGCAGTACTTC. Its protein is CASSPTGTGTYEQYF.

Ten or more counts support this clonotype. This chain uses TRBV24-1 with TRBJ1-1, with D perhaps TRBD1 (6 bases). The ends were cut back, 9 bases at V and 1 base at J, with 11 bases in the middle. The CDR3 spans 13 residues. Looked up from germline, CDR1 is KGHDR and CDR2 is SFDVKD. CDR3 sequence reads: CATAGHKNTEAFF. The CDR3 DNA reads TGTGCCACCGCGGGACACAAGAACACTGAAGCTTTCTTT.

In this sample, this clonotype turned up a few times. The rearrangement links TRBV6-4 to TRBJ2-1; 10 positions match TRBD2. The CDR3 extends over 14 amino acids. The V and J ends lost 4 bases and 5 bases, in that order; junction bases with no gene match: 2. The germline CDR1 and CDR2 sequences are MRHNA and SNTAGT. This CDR3 reads CASSASGRNNEQFF. CDR3 nucleotides: TGTGCCAGCAGTGCTAGCGGGAGAAACAATGAGCAGTTCTTC.

This clonotype occurred many times. This sequence joins TRBV7-6 and TRBJ2-3; D may correspond to TRBD1 or TRBD2 (5 bases each). Trimming removed 1 base from V and 7 bases from J, with 15 bases in between. The CDR3 has 15 amino acids. Germline CDR1 SGHVS, CDR2 FNYEAQ. CDR3 amino acids: CASSLGGTTAYTQYF. The CDR3 DNA follows: TGTGCCAGCAGCTTAGGAGGGACCACCGCCTATACGCAGTATTTT.

This clonotype showed up many times. V gene TRBV15 combines with J gene TRBJ2-4, with 9 nucleotides matching TRBD2. V shed 0 bases, J shed 0 bases, and the junction held 6 bases outside the gene matches. The CDR3 covers 18 residues. Germline CDR1 is LNHNV and CDR2 is YYDKDF (reference sequence). CDR3 bases: TGTGCCACCAGCAGAGATCATAGCGGGAGAATAGCCAAAAACATTCAGTACTTC. Translated, it gives CATSRDHSGRIAKNIQYF.

This clonotype was detected many times. The genes are TRBV7-2 and TRBJ2-7; unclear D gene. Germline lookup yields CDR1 SGHTA and CDR2 FQGNSA. The V end lost 1 base, the J end lost 7 bases, and 14 bases lay between the germline ends. The CDR3 has 14 amino acids. As DNA, the CDR3 is TGTGCCAGCAGCTTAGATTTAGGGCGGCGGGAGCAGTACTTC. Its translation is CASSLDLGRREQYF.

This clonotype was observed at least ten times. V and J are TRBV27 and TRBJ2-1, with 7 bases lining up with TRBD2. Germline lookup yields CDR1 MNHEY and CDR2 SMNVEV (reference sequence). The V segment lost 8 bases and the J segment 2 bases; nucleotides outside the gene matches: 9. The CDR3 loop spans 15 amino acids. The CDR3 sequence: CASSLSLAAYNEQFF. CDR3 bases: TGTGCCAGCTCCCTATCCCTAGCGGCCTACAATGAGCAGTTCTTC.

This clonotype was seen ten or more times. This chain links TRBV5-6 with TRBJ1-4, with D perhaps matching TRBD1 (5 bases). V dropped 0 bases and J dropped 8 bases, with 14 bases sitting between them. CDR1 and CDR2 (germline): SGHDT, YYEEEE. The CDR3 runs 15 residues. Written as DNA, the CDR3 is TGTGCCAGCAGCTTGGGAAGGGGCGCGAGGGAAAAACTGTTTTTT. Amino acid sequence: CASSLGRGAREKLFF. Combining the CDR3 with reference TRBV5-6 and TRBJ1-4 gives the whole variable domain DAGVTQSPTHLIKTRGQQVTLRCSPKSGHDTVSWYQQALGQGPQFIFQYYEEEERQRGNFPDRFSGHQFPNYSSELNVNALLLGDSALYLCASSLGRGAREKLFFGSGTQLSVL.